This TCR beta chain comes out of a study of shared clonotypes between healthy human individuals. Libraries were prepared by immunoSEQ multiplex PCR; TCRdb keeps only in-frame clonotypes and omits some of them. This repertoire shows fewer than 100,000 clones, roughly two thirds found once; its top ten account for more than 40%. The germline V gene encodes CDR1 PRHDT and CDR2 FYEKMQ (reference sequence). This CDR3 has 15 residues. The V end lost 0 bases, the J end lost 3 bases, and 12 bases lay between the germline ends. The sequencing input was memory CD8+ T cells sorted from blood. Subset given: CD45RO+ cells pooled with CCR7-negative TemRA cells. The sequence was obtained from a man aged 25 to 40 in good health. The chain has TRBV13 and TRBJ2-7; D is possibly TRBD1 (6 bases). The CDR3 here is CASSLGQGTGYEQYF. CDR3 DNA sequence: TGTGCCAGCAGCTTAGGACAGGGAACGGGCTACGAGCAGTACTTC.